The present entry profiles one T cell receptor (beta chain) with its context. Clones were sequenced by immunoSEQ multiplex PCR, and TCRdb holds only the in-frame ones, with some missing. Of about 310,000 clones listed, more than 75% are singletons. These data belong to a study of blood T cell repertoires in COVID-19. Study-wide background: In each case, the material was cDNA or gDNA derived from T cells, B-cell-depleted T cells, or PBMCs.

In germline, CDR1 is MRHNA, CDR2 SNTAGT. The V and J ends lost 2 bases and 4 bases, in that order; junction bases with no gene match: 10. There are 16 residues in the CDR3. This TCR came from a man aged 50 to 60 with active or convalescent COVID-19. The rearrangement uses TRBV6-4 and TRBJ2-7; TRBD1 agrees at 8 bases. The material sequenced was peripheral blood. The CDR3 region has the DNA TGTGCCAGCAGTGACCCCAGACAGGGGCAGCTATACGAGCAGTACTTC. This sequence encodes CASSDPRQGQLYEQYF.